This TCR beta chain was obtained from a study of beta chain features in type 1 diabetes. Study outcomes and limitations: In every one of the four CD4+ subsets, TCRB CDR3s were moderately but significantly shorter in Type 1 diabetes patients.

Concerning this clone: Its antigen is unidentified.

Reverse transcription of all isolated RNA meant that expressed TCRB transcripts were sequenced. Some clones are missing from TCRdb's copy, which holds only in-frame ones; the method was immunoSEQ multiplex PCR. The sample lists approximately 250,000 clones; 16% were seen once. Sequences were obtained from naive CD4+ T cells from blood. This sequence originates from a man aged 25-40 years with type 1 diabetes.

CDR3 loop: CASSPISDTQYF. In nucleotides, the CDR3 is TGTGCCAGCAGTCCTATATCGGATACGCAGTATTTT. The chain is built from TRBV28 and TRBJ2-3; D unresolved. In germline, CDR1 is MDHEN, CDR2 SYDVKM. The CDR3 contains 12 residues. V was trimmed by 5 bases and J by 6 bases, leaving 9 bases between them.